This TCR beta chain was recovered during a study of post-analysis software for immune sequencing data. Study information: The disease courses spanned relapsing-remitting, secondary progressive and progressive-relapsing forms of multiple sclerosis. General study points: F measure showed strong co-clustering of same-batch samples. Patients with multiple sclerosis recorded significantly lower normalized Chao1 diversity than controls, the study found.

Regarding this clonotype: Its antigen is still unknown.

TCR beta cDNA libraries had unique molecular identifiers. TCRdb re-called the PCR reads through MiXCR, storing one row per CDR3 protein. The sample has around 770,000 distinct CDR3 sequences, roughly 46% seen once. The clonotype comes from a girl between 5 and 17 years old with multiple sclerosis. Source material: blood.

In DNA form, the CDR3 reads TGTGCCAGCAGCACCACACTAGCGGGAGGGCCAGGAGAGCAGTACTTC. Its translation is CASSTTLAGGPGEQYF. The V gene is TRBV7-8, the J gene TRBJ2-5, with 13 bases that match TRBD2. Germline V lookup: CDR1 SGHVS, CDR2 FQNEAQ. The V gene end was trimmed by 5 bases and the J gene end by 11 bases; junction bases not matched to a gene: 14. This CDR3 spans 16 amino acids.